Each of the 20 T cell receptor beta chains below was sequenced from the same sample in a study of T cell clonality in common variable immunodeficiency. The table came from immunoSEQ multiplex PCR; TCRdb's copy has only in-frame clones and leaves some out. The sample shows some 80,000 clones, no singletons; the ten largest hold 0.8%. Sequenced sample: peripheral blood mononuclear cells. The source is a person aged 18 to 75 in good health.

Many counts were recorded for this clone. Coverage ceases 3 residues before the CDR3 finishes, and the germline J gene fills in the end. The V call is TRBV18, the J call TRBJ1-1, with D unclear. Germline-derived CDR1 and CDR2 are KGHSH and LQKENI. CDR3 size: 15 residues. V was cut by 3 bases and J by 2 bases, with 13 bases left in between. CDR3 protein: CASSPPRGTNTEAFF. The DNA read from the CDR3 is TGTGCCAGCTCACCGCCTAGAGGAACAAACACTGAA.

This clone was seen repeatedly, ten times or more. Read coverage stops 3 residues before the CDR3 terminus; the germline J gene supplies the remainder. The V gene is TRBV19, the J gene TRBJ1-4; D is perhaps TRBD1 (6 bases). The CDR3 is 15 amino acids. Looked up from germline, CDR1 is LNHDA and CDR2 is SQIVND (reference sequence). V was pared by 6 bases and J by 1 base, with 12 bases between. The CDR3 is CASRRTGQTNEKLFF. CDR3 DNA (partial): TGTGCCAGTAGACGAACGGGACAAACTAATGAAAAA.

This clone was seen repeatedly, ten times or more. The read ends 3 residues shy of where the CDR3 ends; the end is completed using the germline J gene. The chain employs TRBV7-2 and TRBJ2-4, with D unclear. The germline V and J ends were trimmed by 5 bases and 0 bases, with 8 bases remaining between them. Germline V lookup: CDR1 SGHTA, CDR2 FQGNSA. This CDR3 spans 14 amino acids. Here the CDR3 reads CASSPLRAKNIQYF. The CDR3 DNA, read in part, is TGTGCCAGCAGCCCCCTCAGAGCCAAAAACATT.

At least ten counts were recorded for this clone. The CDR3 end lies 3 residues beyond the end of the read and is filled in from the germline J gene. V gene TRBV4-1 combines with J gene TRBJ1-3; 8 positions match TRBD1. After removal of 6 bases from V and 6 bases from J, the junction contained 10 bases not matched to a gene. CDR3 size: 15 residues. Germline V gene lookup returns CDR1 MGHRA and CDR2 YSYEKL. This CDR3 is CASSQLGQALNTIYF. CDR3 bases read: TGCGCCAGCAGTCAATTGGGACAGGCTTTAAACACC.

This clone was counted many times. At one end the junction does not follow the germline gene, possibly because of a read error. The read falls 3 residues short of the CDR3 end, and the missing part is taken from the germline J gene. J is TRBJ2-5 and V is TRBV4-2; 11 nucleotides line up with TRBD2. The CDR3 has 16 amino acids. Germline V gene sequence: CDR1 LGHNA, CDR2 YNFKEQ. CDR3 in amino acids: CASSRLAGGRQETQYF. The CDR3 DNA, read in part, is TGCGCCAGCAGCCGCTTAGCGGGAGGGCGACAAGAGACC.

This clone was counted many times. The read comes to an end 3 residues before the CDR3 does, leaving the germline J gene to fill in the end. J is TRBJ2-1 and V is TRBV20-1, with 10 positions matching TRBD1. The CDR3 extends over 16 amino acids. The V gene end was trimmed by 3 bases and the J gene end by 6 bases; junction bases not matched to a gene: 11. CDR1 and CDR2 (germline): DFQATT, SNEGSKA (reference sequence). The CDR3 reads CSASRLLDRGGNEQFF. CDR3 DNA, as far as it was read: TGCAGTGCTAGTCGGCTTCTGGACAGGGGGGGCAATGAG.

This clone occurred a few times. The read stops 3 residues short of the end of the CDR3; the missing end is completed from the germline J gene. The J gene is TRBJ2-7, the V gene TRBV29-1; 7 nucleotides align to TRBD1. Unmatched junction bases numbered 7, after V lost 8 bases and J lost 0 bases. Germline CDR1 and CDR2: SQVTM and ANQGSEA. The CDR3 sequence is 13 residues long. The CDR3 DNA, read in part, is TGCAGCATTCCAGGGGGTGACTCCTACGAG. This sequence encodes CSIPGGDSYE. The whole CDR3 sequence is CSIPGGDSYEQYF.

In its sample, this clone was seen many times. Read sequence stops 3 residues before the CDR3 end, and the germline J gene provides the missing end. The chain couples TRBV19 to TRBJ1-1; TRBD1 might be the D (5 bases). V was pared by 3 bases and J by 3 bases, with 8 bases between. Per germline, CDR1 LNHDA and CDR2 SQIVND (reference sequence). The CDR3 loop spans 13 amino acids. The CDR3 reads CASSMGPYTEAFF. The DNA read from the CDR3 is TGTGCCAGTAGTATGGGGCCTTACACTGAA.

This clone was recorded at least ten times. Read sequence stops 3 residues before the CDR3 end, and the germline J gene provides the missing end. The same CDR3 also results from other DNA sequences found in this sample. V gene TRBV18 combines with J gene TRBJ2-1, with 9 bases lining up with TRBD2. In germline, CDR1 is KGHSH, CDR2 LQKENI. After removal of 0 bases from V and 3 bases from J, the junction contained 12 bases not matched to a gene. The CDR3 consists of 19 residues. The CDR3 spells CASSPPLLAGFTYYNEQFF. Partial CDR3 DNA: TGTGCCAGCTCACCACCCCTCCTAGCGGGATTCACCTACTACAATGAG.

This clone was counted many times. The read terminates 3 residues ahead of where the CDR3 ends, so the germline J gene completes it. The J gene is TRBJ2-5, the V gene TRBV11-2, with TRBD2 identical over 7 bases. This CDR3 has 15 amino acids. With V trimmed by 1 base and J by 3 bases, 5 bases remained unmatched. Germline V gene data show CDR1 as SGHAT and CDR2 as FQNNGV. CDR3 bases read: TGTGCCAGCAGCTTAGTGGGGGGAGGGGAAGAGACC. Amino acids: CASSLVGGGEET. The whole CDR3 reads CASSLVGGGEETQYF. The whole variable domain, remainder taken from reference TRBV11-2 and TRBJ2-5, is EAGVAQSPRYKIIEKRQSVAFWCNPISGHATLYWYQQILGQGPKLLIQFQNNGVVDDSQLPKDRFSAERLKGVDSTLKIQPAKLEDSAVYLCASSLVGGGEETQYFGPGTRLLVL.

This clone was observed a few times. The CDR3 here is CASSLGGGWMNTEAFF. The sequenced CDR3 bases are TGTGCCAGCAGCTTAGGTGGGGGGTGGATGAACACTGAA. The V gene is TRBV7-6, the J gene TRBJ1-1; tentatively, D is TRBD1 (5 bases). The read finishes 3 residues shy of the CDR3 end, and the germline J gene is used to complete it. The CDR3 totals 16 residues. Germline CDR1 reads SGHVS; CDR2 reads FNYEAQ. Trimming took 1 base from V and 0 from J, leaving 12 bases between them.

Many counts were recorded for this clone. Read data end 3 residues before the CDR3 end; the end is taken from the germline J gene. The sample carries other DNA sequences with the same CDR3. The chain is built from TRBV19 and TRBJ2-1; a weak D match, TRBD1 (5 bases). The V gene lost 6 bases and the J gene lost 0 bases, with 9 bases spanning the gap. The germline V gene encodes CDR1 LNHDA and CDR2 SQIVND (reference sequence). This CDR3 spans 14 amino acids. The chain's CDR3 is CASRHRSSYNEQFF. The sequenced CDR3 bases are TGTGCCAGTAGGCACAGGAGCTCCTACAATGAG.

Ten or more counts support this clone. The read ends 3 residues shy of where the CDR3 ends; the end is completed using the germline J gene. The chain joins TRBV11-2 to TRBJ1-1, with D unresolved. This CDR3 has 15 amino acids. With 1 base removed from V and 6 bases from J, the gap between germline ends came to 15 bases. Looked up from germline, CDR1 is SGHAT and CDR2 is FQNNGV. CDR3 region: CASSLVIGGSSEAFF. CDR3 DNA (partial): TGTGCCAGCAGCTTAGTGATAGGAGGGTCCTCTGAA.

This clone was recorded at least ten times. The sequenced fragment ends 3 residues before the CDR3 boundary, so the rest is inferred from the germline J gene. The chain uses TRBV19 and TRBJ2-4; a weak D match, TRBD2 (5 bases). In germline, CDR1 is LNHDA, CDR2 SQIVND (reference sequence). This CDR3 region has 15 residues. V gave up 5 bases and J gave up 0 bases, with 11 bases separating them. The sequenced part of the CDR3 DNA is TGTGCCAGTAGTGCCGGACTCCGAGCCAAAAACATT. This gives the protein CASSAGLRAKNI. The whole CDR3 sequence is CASSAGLRAKNIQYF.

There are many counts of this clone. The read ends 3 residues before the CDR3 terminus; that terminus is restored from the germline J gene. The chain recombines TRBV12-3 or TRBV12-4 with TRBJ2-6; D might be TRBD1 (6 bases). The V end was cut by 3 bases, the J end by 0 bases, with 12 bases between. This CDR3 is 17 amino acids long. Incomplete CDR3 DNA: TGTGCCAGCAGTTTTTCAGGGGCCAGCTCTGGGGCCAACGTC. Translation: CASSFSGASSGANV. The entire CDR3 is CASSFSGASSGANVLTF.

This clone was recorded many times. CDR3 protein: CASSQRSMVAKNIQYF. The DNA read from the CDR3 is TGTGCCAGCAGTCAGCGCAGTATGGTTGCCAAAAACATT. The rearrangement joins TRBV6-2 or TRBV6-3 to TRBJ2-4; D is unresolved. The read gets to within 3 residues of the CDR3 end, and the germline J gene fills in the rest. Trimming cost V 5 bases and J 1 base, with 15 bases left between them. CDR3 length: 16 amino acids. The V gene's germline CDR1 is MNHEY and CDR2 SVGEGT.

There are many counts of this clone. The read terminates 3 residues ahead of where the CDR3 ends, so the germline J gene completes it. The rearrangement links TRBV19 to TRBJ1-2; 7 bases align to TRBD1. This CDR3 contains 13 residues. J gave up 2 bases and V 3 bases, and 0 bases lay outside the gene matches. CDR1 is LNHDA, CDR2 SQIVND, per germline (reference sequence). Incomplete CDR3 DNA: TGTGCCAGTAGTATGACAGGGAACTATGGC. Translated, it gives CASSMTGNYG. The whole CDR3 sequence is CASSMTGNYGYTF.

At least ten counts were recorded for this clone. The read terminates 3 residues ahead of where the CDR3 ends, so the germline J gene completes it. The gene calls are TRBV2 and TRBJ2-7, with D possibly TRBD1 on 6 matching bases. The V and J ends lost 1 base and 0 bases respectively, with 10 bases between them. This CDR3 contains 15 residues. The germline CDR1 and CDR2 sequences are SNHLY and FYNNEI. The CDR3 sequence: CASSEERQVSYEQYF. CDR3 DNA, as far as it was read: TGTGCCAGCAGTGAAGAAAGACAGGTCTCCTACGAG.

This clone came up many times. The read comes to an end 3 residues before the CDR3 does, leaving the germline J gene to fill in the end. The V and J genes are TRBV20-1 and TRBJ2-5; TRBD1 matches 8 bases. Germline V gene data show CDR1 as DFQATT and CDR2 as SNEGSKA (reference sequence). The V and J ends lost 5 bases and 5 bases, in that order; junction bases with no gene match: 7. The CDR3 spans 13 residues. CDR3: CSASGQGGETQYF. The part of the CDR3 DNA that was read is TGCAGTGCTTCCGGACAGGGCGGGGAGACC.

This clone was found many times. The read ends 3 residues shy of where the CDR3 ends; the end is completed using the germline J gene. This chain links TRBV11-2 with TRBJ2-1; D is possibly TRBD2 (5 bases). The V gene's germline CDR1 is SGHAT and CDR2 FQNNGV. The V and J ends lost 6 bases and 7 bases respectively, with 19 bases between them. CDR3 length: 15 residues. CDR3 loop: CASRSLAGLMNEQFF. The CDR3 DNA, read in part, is TGTGCCAGCAGGTCGTTGGCGGGCCTCATGAATGAG.